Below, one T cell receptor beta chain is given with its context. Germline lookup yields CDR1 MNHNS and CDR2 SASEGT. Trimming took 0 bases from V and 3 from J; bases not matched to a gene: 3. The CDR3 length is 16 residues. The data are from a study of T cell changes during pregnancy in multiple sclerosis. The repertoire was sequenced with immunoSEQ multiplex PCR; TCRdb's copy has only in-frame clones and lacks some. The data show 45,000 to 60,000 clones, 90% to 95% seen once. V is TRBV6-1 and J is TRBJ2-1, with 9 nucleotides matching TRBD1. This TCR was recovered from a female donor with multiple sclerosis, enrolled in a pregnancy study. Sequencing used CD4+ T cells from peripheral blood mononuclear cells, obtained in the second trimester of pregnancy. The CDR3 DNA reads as TGTGCCAGCAGTGAAGCTACAGGGGGCTACTACAATGAGCAGTTCTTC. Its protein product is CASSEATGGYYNEQFF.